This T cell receptor (beta chain) came from a study of regulatory T cells in long-lasting Graves disease. Study results and limitations: The number of shared public clonotypes was higher in persistent patients (around 2,700) than new patients (more than 850). TCR diversity was lower in persistent Graves' patients (versus newly diagnosed ones). Persistent disease was characterized by preferential usage of TRBV28, TRBJ1-2 and TRBJ2-5.

Trimming left V 5 bases short and J 5 bases short, with 15 bases between. There are 14 residues in the CDR3. Germline V lookup: CDR1 WSHSY, CDR2 SAAADI. Building of the TCR beta libraries involved iRepertoire HTBI primers and Arm-PCR of CDR3 regions. TCRdb itself ran the multiplex PCR reads through MiXCR, one entry per CDR3 protein. Seen here are some 300,000 distinct CDR3 sequences, 22% observed once, and the top ten hold approximately 60%. This clonotype was counted only a few times. Its matching antigen is unknown. Time point described: persistent/refractory GD, antithyroid drugs over 5 years with positive TRAb. RNA from PBMCs was the source of the TCR library.

This clonotype originated in a female donor with Graves disease. This chain uses TRBV10-2 with TRBJ2-5; no clear D. Material: peripheral blood mononuclear cells (PBMCs), obtained when the disease was refractory, from a patient treated with antithyroid drugs. As DNA, the CDR3 is TGCGCCAGCAGTAGGATAGACCCTAGGGAGACCCAGTACTTC. As protein: CASSRIDPRETQYF.